The 8 T cell receptor beta chains below all came from one sample that was sequenced in a study of shared clonotypes between healthy human individuals. Profiling relied on immunoSEQ multiplex PCR, and the TCRdb table lists in-frame clones only, not all of them. The repertoire holds under 2,500,000 clones, with 90% to 96% as singletons. Sequencing was performed on naive CD4+ T cells sorted from blood. Indicated subset: CD45RA+ positively selected. These receptors came from a man aged 18 to 29 in good health.

This rearrangement joins TRBV9 to TRBJ2-7; D is unresolved. Germline V gene data show CDR1 as SGDLS and CDR2 as YYNGEE. Trimming left V 3 bases short and J 2 bases short, with 12 bases between. The CDR3 is 14 amino acids. The CDR3 reads CASSETEAPYEQYF. The DNA of the CDR3 is TGTGCCAGCAGCGAGACGGAAGCACCCTACGAGCAGTACTTC.

CDR3 amino acids: CAWSLLAGYNEQFF. The CDR3 DNA follows: TGTGCCTGGAGTTTACTAGCGGGCTACAATGAGCAGTTCTTC. This chain links TRBV30 with TRBJ2-1; 9 bases agree with TRBD2. V was clipped by 2 bases and J by 3 bases; unmatched bases: 2. The germline gives CDR1 GTSNPN, CDR2 SVGIG (reference sequence). CDR3 length equals 14 residues.

V gene TRBV7-2 combines with J gene TRBJ1-2, with 11 nucleotides matching TRBD1. The V gene's germline CDR1 is SGHTA and CDR2 FQGNSA. The V gene end was trimmed by 7 bases and the J gene end by 2 bases; junction bases not matched to a gene: 6. This CDR3 comprises 15 residues. CDR3: CASTLRDRGNYGYTF. The CDR3 nucleotides read TGTGCCAGCACCCTTAGGGACAGGGGGAACTATGGCTACACCTTC. Together with reference TRBV7-2 and TRBJ1-2, the CDR3 gives the full variable domain: GAGVSQSPSNKVTEKGKDVELRCDPISGHTALYWYRQSLGQGLEFLIYFQGNSAPDKSGLPSDRFSAERTGGSVSTLTIQRTQQEDSAVYLCASTLRDRGNYGYTFGSGTRLTVV.

The V gene is TRBV18, the J gene TRBJ1-1; D remains ambiguous. The CDR3 contains 14 residues. The germline V gene has CDR1 KGHSH and CDR2 LQKENI. Trimming took off 3 bases at V and 6 bases at J, with 14 bases between the two ends. CDR3 nucleotide sequence: TGTGCCAGCTCACCTCTACCGGGAACGGCTGAAGCTTTCTTT. Amino acids: CASSPLPGTAEAFF.

Regarding this clone: Other DNA sequences in this sample translate to the same CDR3. This sequence joins TRBV10-1 and TRBJ2-7, with 7 bases matching TRBD1. The CDR3 sequence is 14 residues long. The V and J ends lost 0 bases and 4 bases, in that order; junction bases with no gene match: 3. From germline, CDR1 is WNHNN and CDR2 SYGVQD (reference sequence). The CDR3 region is CASSESGQPYEQYF. The CDR3 DNA reads TGCGCCAGCAGTGAGTCGGGACAGCCGTACGAGCAGTACTTC.

This clone was seen a handful of times. The sample has other DNA sequences that encode this CDR3 too. V gene TRBV5-4 combines with J gene TRBJ2-5; D unresolved. The CDR3 is made up of 11 amino acids. Germline-derived CDR1 and CDR2 are SGHNT and YYREEE (reference sequence). The germline V and J ends were trimmed by 0 bases and 5 bases, with 2 bases remaining between them. DNA for the CDR3: TGTGCCAGCAGCTTGGCGGAGACCCAGTACTTC. Protein: CASSLAETQYF.

The J gene is TRBJ1-2, the V gene TRBV7-9; D perhaps matches TRBD1 (5 bases). The V and J ends lost 5 bases and 10 bases respectively, with 11 bases between them. Per germline, CDR1 SEHNR and CDR2 FQNEAQ (reference sequence). The CDR3 extends over 11 amino acids. In nucleotides, the CDR3 is TGTGCCAGCAGCCTGACAGCTCTCTACACCTTC. Translated: CASSLTALYTF.

The chain links TRBV6-5 to TRBJ1-6; unclear D gene. Germline CDR1 is MNHEY and CDR2 is SVGAGI. The CDR3 has 15 residues. Trimming took 6 bases from V and 10 from J, leaving 19 bases between them. In nucleotides, the CDR3 is TGTGCCAGCAGCACTCGAGCCACAGTGGGCTCACCCCTCCACTTT. As protein: CASSTRATVGSPLHF.